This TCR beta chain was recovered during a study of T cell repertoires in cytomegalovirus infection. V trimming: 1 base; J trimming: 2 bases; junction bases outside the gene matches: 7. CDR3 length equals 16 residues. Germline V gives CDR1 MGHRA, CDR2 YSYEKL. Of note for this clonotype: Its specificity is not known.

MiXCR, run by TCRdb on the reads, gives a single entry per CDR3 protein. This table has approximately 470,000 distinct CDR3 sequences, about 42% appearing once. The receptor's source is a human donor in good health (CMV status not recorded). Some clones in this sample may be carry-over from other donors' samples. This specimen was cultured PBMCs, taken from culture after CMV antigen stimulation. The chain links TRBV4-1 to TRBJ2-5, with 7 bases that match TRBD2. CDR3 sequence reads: CASSQGRSGYQETQYF. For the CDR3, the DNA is TGCGCCAGCAGCCAAGGTCGTAGCGGGTATCAAGAGACCCAGTACTTC.